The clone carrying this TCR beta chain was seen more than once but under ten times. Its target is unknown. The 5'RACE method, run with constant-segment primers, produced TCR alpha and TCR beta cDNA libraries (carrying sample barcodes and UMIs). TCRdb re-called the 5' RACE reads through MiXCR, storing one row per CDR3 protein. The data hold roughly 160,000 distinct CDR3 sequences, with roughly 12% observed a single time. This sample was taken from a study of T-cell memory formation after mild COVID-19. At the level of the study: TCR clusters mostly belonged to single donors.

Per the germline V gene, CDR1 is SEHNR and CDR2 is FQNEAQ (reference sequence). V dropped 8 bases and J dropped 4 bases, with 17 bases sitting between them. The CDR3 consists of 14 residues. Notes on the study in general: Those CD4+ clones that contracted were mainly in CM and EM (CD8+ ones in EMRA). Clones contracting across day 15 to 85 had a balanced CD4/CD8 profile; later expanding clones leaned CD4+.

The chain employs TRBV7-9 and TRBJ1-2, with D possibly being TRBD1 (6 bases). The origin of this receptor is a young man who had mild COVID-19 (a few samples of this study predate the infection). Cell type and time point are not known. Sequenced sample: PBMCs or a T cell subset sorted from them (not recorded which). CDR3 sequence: CASLLFGGGYGYTF. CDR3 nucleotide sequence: TGTGCCAGCTTGCTTTTCGGAGGGGGCTATGGCTACACCTTC.